A single sample is the source of the 3 T cell receptor beta chains below, sequenced in a study of response to subunit inactivated influenza vaccine (dated by TCRdb to between 2018 and 2020). The library was prepared using RT-PCR. TCRdb names Illumina HiSeq 2500 as the instrument used. The public reads were reanalyzed by TCRdb: fastp trimming at Q25, MiXCR alignment, in-frame beta chains only. Under each unique CDR3 protein, matching rows form one entry showing the most common genes and DNA. For this sample there are under 500,000 distinct CDR3 sequences; approximately 11% appear just once. The ten largest clonotypes hold 12% of the sample. Sample time point, as interpreted from the label and publication: approximately 40 days after influenza vaccine administration. This sample comprised PBMCs from blood, obtained 45 days after vaccination. The origin of the receptors is a man over 45 who received an inactivated influenza vaccine. Donor details come from another sample of the same person, matched by shared clones.

This clonotype has ten or more counts. The DNA of the CDR3 is TGTGCCAGCAGCCAGTCCGGGACGGCGTCCTACGAGCAGTACTTC. This codes for CASSQSGTASYEQYF. The chain couples TRBV11-1 to TRBJ2-7, with D possibly being TRBD1 or TRBD2 (5 bases each). The ends were cut back, 5 bases at V and 1 base at J, with 15 bases in the middle. The CDR3 loop spans 15 amino acids. Germline CDR1 SGHAT, CDR2 FQDESV (reference sequence).

This clonotype showed up just a few times. V usage is TRBV29-1 and J usage is TRBJ2-7; D may be TRBD2 (6 bases). Germline CDR1 is SQVTM and CDR2 is ANQGSEA. Trimming took 4 bases from V and 6 from J, leaving 28 bases between them. This CDR3 comprises 17 residues. In DNA, the CDR3 is TGCAGCGTTGCCCATCGTTACGCGGGACTCCCAGGATCCGAGCAGTACTTC. Protein product: CSVAHRYAGLPGSEQYF.

This clonotype was counted ten times or more. The chain carries TRBV11-2 and TRBJ1-1, with TRBD1 matching 9 bases. The CDR3 totals 16 residues. After removal of 3 bases from V and 3 bases from J, the junction contained 8 bases not matched to a gene. Germline CDR1 and CDR2: SGHAT and FQNNGV. The CDR3 bases are TGTGCCAGCAGCTTCTTCGGGGGACAGGGATACACTGAAGCTTTCTTT. This gives the protein CASSFFGGQGYTEAFF. The complete variable domain, with remaining parts taken from reference TRBV11-2 and TRBJ1-1, reads EAGVAQSPRYKIIEKRQSVAFWCNPISGHATLYWYQQILGQGPKLLIQFQNNGVVDDSQLPKDRFSAERLKGVDSTLKIQPAKLEDSAVYLCASSFFGGQGYTEAFFGQGTRLTVV.